This T cell receptor beta chain was profiled in a study of identifying expanded T cells in peripheral blood. Comment on this clone: The antigen is undetermined.

General study points: Over two and four weeks, about 16.4 and 19 clones changed, versus approximately 1.2 between replicates.

Produced via immunoSEQ multiplex PCR; TCRdb's table is partial and in-frame only. The sample has approximately 59,000 clones; about nine tenths are singletons. After removal of 0 bases from V and 4 bases from J, the junction contained 6 bases not matched to a gene. The CDR3 has 15 residues. The germline gives CDR1 SGHNT, CDR2 YYREEE (reference sequence). The rearrangement links TRBV5-4 to TRBJ2-5, with TRBD1 matching 7 bases. The sequence derives from a person between 18 and 75 years old in good health. The sample was blood. This chain's CDR3 is CASSLAWDRRETQYF. The CDR3 DNA reads as TGTGCCAGCAGCTTGGCCTGGGACAGAAGAGAGACCCAGTACTTC.